Given below is one TCR beta chain in context. With 4 bases clipped from V and 2 bases from J, the junction kept 6 bases outside the gene matches. The CDR3 is made up of 15 amino acids. Germline V gene sequence: CDR1 SGHRS, CDR2 YFSETQ. The data stem from a study of T cell changes during pregnancy in multiple sclerosis. Here immunoSEQ multiplex PCR was the method, and the copy in TCRdb shows in-frame clones only, minus some. The data hold around 30,000 clones, with under 95% observed a single time. The receptor comes from a female donor with multiple sclerosis, enrolled in a pregnancy study. The rearrangement links TRBV5-1 to TRBJ2-7; TRBD1 matches 10 bases. Source: CD4+ T cells from peripheral blood mononuclear cells, taken after pregnancy. In DNA form, the CDR3 reads TGCGCCAGCAGCGATGACAGGGGGCAAACCTACGAGCAGTACTTC. Amino acids: CASSDDRGQTYEQYF.